This TCR beta chain was obtained from a study of PD-1 blockade in mismatch repair-deficient tumors. Study details: Patients had about 13 mismatch repair-deficient cancer types and were previously treated and progressing. Study-wide results and limits: Tumor-resident clones, often undetectable pretreatment in blood, expanded then contracted after pembrolizumab.

Trimming removed 0 bases at V and 6 bases at J, with 16 bases between. Germline values: CDR1 SGHDT, CDR2 YYEEEE. CDR3 length: 15 residues. Concerning this clone itself: No antigen is known for it.

Mismatch repair deficiency was confirmed in all patients, by PCR or immunohistochemistry. TCRs were sequenced from three patients responding to pembrolizumab. Assay: immunoSEQ multiplex PCR; the TCRdb copy retains only in-frame clones and omits some. This sample has more than 20,000 clones; roughly 86% occur once, and the top ten carry roughly 18%. This receptor was obtained from an adult with mismatch repair-deficient cancer. The chain joins TRBV5-6 to TRBJ2-7, with D perhaps matching TRBD1 or TRBD2 (5 bases each). The material was peripheral blood, obtained 2 weeks after starting pembrolizumab. CDR3 coding DNA: TGTGCCAGCAGCTTGGGAGCTTGGTTCGGGACCGAGCAGTACTTC. Its protein is CASSLGAWFGTEQYF. The whole variable domain, filled in from reference TRBV5-6 and TRBJ2-7, reads DAGVTQSPTHLIKTRGQQVTLRCSPKSGHDTVSWYQQALGQGPQFIFQYYEEEERQRGNFPDRFSGHQFPNYSSELNVNALLLGDSALYLCASSLGAWFGTEQYFGPGTRLTVT.